Shown below are 11 T cell receptor beta chains from a single sample sequenced in a study of vaccination effects on CD4 cells after COVID-19 (dated by TCRdb to about 2022). The library was prepared using the immunoSEQ multiplex PCR assay. TCRdb took over this immuneACCESS table, retaining in-frame rearrangements with V and J assigned. Such tables are incomplete; in checked studies, under half of the missing clones stem from an unresolved V gene, and the remainder is unexplained. This sample gives fewer than 75,000 clones in total; roughly 80% of them show up just once. Clones ranked in the top ten supply 2.4% of the sample. No antigen has been assigned to these receptors. After approximately 11 days of culture, CD4+ T cells were isolated with the EasySep CD4+ T cell isolation kit. Participants received two doses of either the BNT162b2 or the mRNA-1273 mRNA SARS-CoV-2 vaccine. The specimen comprised CD4+ T cells from PBMCs cultured without peptide, sampled after COVID-19 vaccination. These receptors were taken from a human donor who received a COVID-19 vaccine.

The chain combines TRBV18 with TRBJ2-7, with 7 bases aligning to TRBD1. CDR1 is KGHSH, CDR2 LQKENI, per germline. The CDR3 is 14 residues long. The J segment lost 6 bases and the V segment lost 3 bases, leaving 8 bases of the junction unmatched. CDR3 bases: TGTGCCAGCTCACCGGCAGGGGGTGTCGGCGAGCAGTACGTC. Its protein is CASSPAGGVGEQYV.

The V gene is TRBV6-5, the J gene TRBJ2-7, with D possibly TRBD1 on 6 matching bases. Germline V gene lookup returns CDR1 MNHEY and CDR2 SVGAGI. V gave up 6 bases and J gave up 4 bases, with 13 bases separating them. The CDR3 loop spans 13 amino acids. CDR3 bases: TGTGCCAGCAGGCTCGCTCAGGGGTACGAGCAGTACGTC. Translated: CASRLAQGYEQYV.

V is TRBV3-1 (or the pseudogene TRBV3-2) and J is TRBJ1-6; TRBD1 is a possible D gene (5 bases). CDR1 LGHDT and CDR2 YNNKEL come from the germline V gene (reference sequence). CDR3 size: 12 residues. V lost 6 bases, J lost 8 bases, and 8 bases lay in between. CDR3 sequence reads: CASSPGYSPLHF. Written as DNA, the CDR3 is TGTGCCAGCAGTCCAGGGTATTCACCCCTCCACTTT.

This chain connects TRBV27 to TRBJ2-1; 8 nucleotides line up with TRBD1. The germline V gene has CDR1 MNHEY and CDR2 SMNVEV (reference sequence). V lost 9 bases and J lost 6; bases outside the gene matches: 7. The CDR3 covers 13 residues. CDR3 in DNA: TGTGCCAGTCTGGACAGGGTATCCAATGAGCAGTTCTTC. Translated, it gives CASLDRVSNEQFF.

This clone was seen more than once but under ten times. The V call is TRBV24-1, the J call TRBJ2-1, with 7 bases that match TRBD2. Germline V CDR1 and CDR2: KGHDR, SFDVKD. The CDR3 consists of 16 residues. The V gene end was trimmed by 2 bases and the J gene end by 2 bases; junction bases not matched to a gene: 5. The CDR3 reads CATSDSAAGTYNEQFF. The CDR3 DNA follows: TGTGCCACCAGTGATTCCGCAGCGGGGACCTACAATGAGCAGTTCTTC.

This rearrangement joins TRBV18 to TRBJ2-7; D might be TRBD1 or TRBD2, each matching 5 bases. The CDR3 is 11 residues long. Germline-derived CDR1 and CDR2 are KGHSH and LQKENI. The germline V and J ends were trimmed by 9 bases and 4 bases, with 10 bases remaining between them. The CDR3 here is CARSEGYEQYV. In DNA, the CDR3 is TGTGCCAGGTCAGAGGGGTACGAGCAGTACGTC.

The chain combines TRBV18 with TRBJ1-6; unclear D gene. Germline CDR1 and CDR2: KGHSH and LQKENI. The CDR3 runs 15 residues. The V end was cut by 4 bases, the J end by 1 base, with 8 bases between. The CDR3 coding sequence is TGTGCCAGCTCACTTACAGATTCCTATAATTCACCCCTCCACTTT. Encoded protein: CASSLTDSYNSPLHF.

The gene calls are TRBV6-6 and TRBJ2-5; a weak D match, TRBD1 (5 bases). V dropped 6 bases and J dropped 3 bases, with 20 bases sitting between them. CDR1 is MNHNY and CDR2 is SVGAGI in the germline V gene (reference sequence). The CDR3 runs to 16 residues. The DNA of the CDR3 is TGTGCCAGCAGAGACCTATTGACAGACTCAAAAGAGACCCAGTACTTC. Its protein product is CASRDLLTDSKETQYF.

J is TRBJ2-5 and V is TRBV24-1; D could derive from TRBD1 or TRBD2 (6 bases each). CDR1 and CDR2 from the germline V gene are KGHDR and SFDVKD. V shed 4 bases and J shed 4 bases, with 18 bases lying between them. This CDR3 contains 16 residues. CDR3 coding DNA: TGTGCCACCAGTGACTCTCAAGGGGGGAAGGCAGAGACCCAGTACTTC. Residues: CATSDSQGGKAETQYF.

V and J are TRBV28 and TRBJ1-5; 7 nucleotides align to TRBD1. CDR1 MDHEN and CDR2 SYDVKM come from the germline V gene. CDR3 length: 13 amino acids. After removal of 10 bases from V and 4 bases from J, the junction contained 7 bases not matched to a gene. CDR3 sequence: CATYRDRNQPQHF. The DNA of the CDR3 is TGTGCCACTTACCGGGACAGAAATCAGCCCCAGCATTTT.

The chain uses TRBV6-5 and TRBJ2-5; 7 nucleotides match TRBD1. Trimming at V came to 7 bases and at J to 4 bases, leaving 12 bases not matched to a gene. The germline CDR1 and CDR2 sequences are MNHEY and SVGAGI. The CDR3 runs 15 residues. CDR3 sequence reads: CASTDLTGSVETQYF. CDR3 in DNA: TGTGCCAGCACCGATTTGACAGGGAGCGTAGAGACCCAGTACTTC.